This T cell receptor (beta chain) was identified during a study of blood T cells in healthy people across ages. Isolated PBMCs totaled at least 6.5 million in each sample. Combining a sample-barcoded 5' primer with a J-beta primer mix, a second PCR ran for roughly 6 to 12 cycles. Each cDNA molecule carried a tag from a template-switch adaptor that contained 12 random nucleotides. MiXCR, applied by TCRdb to the 5' RACE reads, yields one record per CDR3 protein. The sample lists roughly 500,000 distinct CDR3 sequences; 24% were seen once. Trimming pared 3 bases from V and 4 bases from J, leaving 13 bases between. The length of the CDR3 is 14 residues. Germline assignment: CDR1 DFQATT and CDR2 SNEGSKA (reference sequence). The same sample was also used in a study of T cells of mothers and their children. That work states: It was through the M1S primer of the second PCR that sample barcodes and 2-4 random nucleotides were added. There were over 8.5 million TCR beta CDR3 reads from each mother and about 3 million from each child.

The clonotype comes from a boy younger than 18 in good health. The chain has TRBV20-1 and TRBJ1-3; a weak D match, TRBD1 (5 bases). The specimen sequenced was blood. The CDR3 spells CSASNRAGGNTIYF. CDR3 nucleotide sequence: TGCAGTGCTAGCAACCGGGCAGGGGGAAACACCATATATTTT.